Listed here are 27 T cell receptor beta chains from one sample, sequenced in a study of CD8+ T cells in alopecia areata. Extracted RNA was reverse transcribed, and the resulting cDNA served as sequencing template. Only in-frame clones appear in the TCRdb table, and some are missing; sequencing was by immunoSEQ multiplex PCR. The sample gives around 160,000 clones, roughly 60% of which show up once; 11% to 15% is in the top ten. Treatment of the sample: oral pan-JAK inhibitor, 5-10 mg twice daily. The sample in question was CD4+ T cells sorted from blood, obtained at week 24, from a patient treated with tofacitinib. The receptors originated from a human donor with alopecia areata.

This clone has just a few counts. V is TRBV29-1 and J is TRBJ2-5; 9 bases are shared with TRBD1. The closer fit of TRBJ2-7 to the DNA end suggests the J call may be wrong. The CDR3 is made up of 13 amino acids. CDR1 is SQVTM and CDR2 is ANQGSEA in the germline V gene. The CDR3 DNA sequence: TGCAGCGTTGAAGGGACAGGGGTTCACGAGCAGTACTTC. Its translation: CSVEGTGVHEQYF.

The chain links TRBV29-1 to TRBJ2-2; tentatively, D is TRBD1 (6 bases). Germline loops: CDR1 SQVTM, CDR2 ANQGSEA. V lost 6 bases and J lost 1, with 9 bases in between. The CDR3 contains 13 residues. Here the CDR3 DNA reads TGCAGCGTCGACAGGAAGAACACCGGGGAGCTGTTTTTT. Amino acid sequence: CSVDRKNTGELFF.

The chain uses TRBV7-9 and TRBJ1-2; tentative D call: TRBD1 (5 bases). Trimming pared 5 bases from V and 4 bases from J, leaving 17 bases between. From germline, CDR1 is SEHNR and CDR2 FQNEAQ (reference sequence). CDR3 length: 15 residues. CDR3 in DNA: TGTGCCAGCAGCCCGGGACGGTTTGTCGCCTATGGCTACACCTTC. This translates into CASSPGRFVAYGYTF.

This clone came up a few times. This sequence joins TRBV29-1 and TRBJ2-7, with 7 bases aligning to TRBD1. After removal of 7 bases from V and 6 bases from J, the junction contained 12 bases not matched to a gene. The CDR3 spans 13 residues. The germline V gene has CDR1 SQVTM and CDR2 ANQGSEA. CDR3 coding DNA: TGCAGCGCTCACTACCAGGGGGAACGCGAGCAGTACTTC. This encodes CSAHYQGEREQYF.

The V call is TRBV6-1, the J call TRBJ1-1; D possibly corresponds to TRBD1 (5 bases). Germline V gene data show CDR1 as MNHNS and CDR2 as SASEGT. V lost 3 bases to trimming and J lost 5 bases, with 13 bases between them. The CDR3 is 14 amino acids. The CDR3 nucleotides read TGTGCCAGCAGTGAGGGAGGGGTGGGAACTGAAGCTTTCTTT. It is translated as CASSEGGVGTEAFF.

This clone appeared a single time. V and J are TRBV30 and TRBJ2-3; 7 bases line up with TRBD2. CDR1 GTSNPN and CDR2 SVGIG come from the germline V gene (reference sequence). The CDR3 covers 14 residues. V gave up 5 bases and J gave up 1 base; unmatched junction bases: 6. CDR3 in amino acids: CAWARGGGTDTQYF. CDR3 nucleotides: TGTGCCTGGGCGCGTGGGGGGGGCACAGATACGCAGTATTTT.

The chain links TRBV6-6 to TRBJ1-1, with D unclear. Germline lookup yields CDR1 MNHNY and CDR2 SVGAGI (reference sequence). Trimming took 7 bases from V and 2 from J, leaving 11 bases between them. This CDR3 region has 13 residues. The CDR3 DNA follows: TGTGCCAGCAAAAGGGTGGGAAACACTGAAGCTTTCTTT. It is translated as CASKRVGNTEAFF.

J is TRBJ1-1 and V is TRBV14, with 8 bases that match TRBD1. The CDR3 has 15 residues. Trimming cost V 1 base and J 1 base; bases outside gene matches: 2. Germline V gene sequence: CDR1 SGHDN, CDR2 FVKESK. The CDR3: CASSQGQGKNTEAFF. For the CDR3, the DNA is TGTGCCAGCAGCCAAGGACAGGGGAAGAACACTGAAGCTTTCTTT.

The chain is built from TRBV4-1 and TRBJ2-5; possibly TRBD1 or TRBD2 for D (5 bases each). The germline CDR1 and CDR2 sequences are MGHRA and YSYEKL. This CDR3 has 15 residues. Trimming shortened V by 4 bases and J by 1 base, and 13 bases separated the two germline ends. This CDR3 reads CASSRIGTLQETQYF. The CDR3 bases are TGCGCCAGCAGCCGTATCGGGACCCTCCAAGAGACCCAGTACTTC.

This chain uses TRBV30 with TRBJ1-1, with D maybe TRBD1 (5 bases). Trimming shortened V by 3 bases and J by 1 base, and 12 bases separated the two germline ends. Germline CDR1 GTSNPN, CDR2 SVGIG (reference sequence). This CDR3 spans 14 amino acids. CDR3 sequence reads: CAWSGGITNTEAFF. The CDR3 DNA reads TGTGCCTGGAGCGGGGGGATCACGAACACTGAAGCTTTCTTT. Full variable domain (outside the CDR3, taken from reference TRBV30 and TRBJ1-1): SQTIHQWPATLVQPVGSPLSLECTVEGTSNPNLYWYRQAAGRGLQLLFYSVGIGQISSEVPQNLSASRPQDRQFILSSKKLLLSDSGFYLCAWSGGITNTEAFFGQGTRLTVV.

This clone has a handful of counts. J is TRBJ1-1 and V is TRBV27; 9 bases map to TRBD1. The V gene's germline CDR1 is MNHEY and CDR2 SMNVEV (reference sequence). The CDR3 is 15 amino acids. The V segment lost 5 bases and the J segment 3 bases; nucleotides outside the gene matches: 7. CDR3 bases: TGTGCCAGCAGTCCGGACAGGGGCCGATACACTGAAGCTTTCTTT. This gives the protein CASSPDRGRYTEAFF.

This clone has just a few counts. The J gene is TRBJ2-2, the V gene TRBV29-1, with 11 bases identical to TRBD2. CDR3 length: 17 amino acids. J was trimmed by 1 base and V by 8 bases; bases with no gene match: 12. Germline CDR1 SQVTM, CDR2 ANQGSEA. The CDR3 loop reads CSPRGTSGEKNTGELFF. The CDR3 DNA reads TGCAGCCCTCGAGGGACTAGCGGAGAAAAGAACACCGGGGAGCTGTTTTTT.

The chain is built from TRBV7-8 and TRBJ2-7; unclear D gene. Germline-derived CDR1 and CDR2 are SGHVS and FQNEAQ. Deletions cut 1 base from V and 5 bases from J, with 15 bases between. The CDR3 spans 15 residues. CDR3 in DNA: TGTGCCAGCAGCTTAGGGCGCTCGTGGAACCACGAGCAGTACTTC. Its protein is CASSLGRSWNHEQYF.

This clone was seen more than once but under ten times. The chain is built from TRBV29-1 and TRBJ2-7; D is uncertain. Between the trimmed V and J ends, which lost 0 bases and 1 base, there was a span of 7 bases. The germline CDR1 and CDR2 sequences are SQVTM and ANQGSEA. The CDR3 runs to 13 residues. The CDR3 bases are TGCAGCGTTGAAGATTCGACATCCTACGAGCAGTACTTC. Encoded protein: CSVEDSTSYEQYF.

This chain connects TRBV29-1 to TRBJ1-2; 8 bases agree with TRBD1. V lost 0 bases and J lost 7; bases outside the gene matches: 7. Looked up from germline, CDR1 is SQVTM and CDR2 is ANQGSEA. The CDR3 has 14 amino acids. The CDR3 here is CSVEDRGRGLGYTF. Written as DNA, the CDR3 is TGCAGCGTTGAAGATCGAGGCAGGGGGCTTGGCTACACCTTC.

The V call is TRBV10-3, the J call TRBJ1-2; D is undetermined. Looked up from germline, CDR1 is ENHRY and CDR2 is SYGVKD. The V gene lost 7 bases and the J gene lost 8 bases, with 17 bases spanning the gap. The CDR3 totals 13 residues. In DNA form, the CDR3 reads TGTGCCATCATGGGCCTAATAGACGGAGGCTACACCTTC. The encoded protein is CAIMGLIDGGYTF.

The V gene is TRBV5-5, the J gene TRBJ2-1, with D hard to call. Between the trimmed V and J ends, which lost 4 bases and 0 bases, there was a span of 14 bases. The CDR3 consists of 16 residues. The V gene's germline CDR1 is SGHKS and CDR2 YYEKEE (reference sequence). The CDR3 region is CASSPQEPSSYNEQFF. For the CDR3, the DNA is TGTGCCAGCAGCCCCCAAGAGCCCAGCTCCTACAATGAGCAGTTCTTC.

The V call is TRBV30, the J call TRBJ1-6; 7 bases agree with TRBD1. CDR3 length: 14 residues. Trimming at V came to 2 bases and at J to 10 bases, leaving 8 bases not matched to a gene. Germline V lookup: CDR1 GTSNPN, CDR2 SVGIG (reference sequence). The chain's CDR3 is CAWSHGTEGSPLHF. DNA of the CDR3: TGTGCCTGGAGTCACGGGACAGAAGGATCACCCCTCCACTTT.

This rearrangement joins TRBV2 to TRBJ2-5; D may be TRBD1 (5 bases). The CDR3 sequence is 14 residues long. CDR1 SNHLY and CDR2 FYNNEI come from the germline V gene. V was trimmed by 1 base and J by 5 bases, leaving 11 bases between them. CDR3 bases: TGTGCCAGCAGTGAAGGGGGCGGCCTGGAGACCCAGTACTTC. Translation gives CASSEGGGLETQYF.

This chain links TRBV6-1 with TRBJ2-5; no clear D gene. CDR1 is MNHNS and CDR2 is SASEGT in the germline V gene. The CDR3 length is 14 residues. Trimming stripped 5 bases from V and 2 bases from J, with 12 bases between. For the CDR3, the DNA is TGTGCCAGCAGTAACAGAGACCGTCAAGAGACCCAGTACTTC. This encodes CASSNRDRQETQYF.

This clone was counted at least ten times. The chain has TRBV6-6 and TRBJ1-1, with a possible D match to TRBD1 (6 bases). Trimming pared 4 bases from V and 5 bases from J, leaving 14 bases between. Germline V gene lookup returns CDR1 MNHNY and CDR2 SVGAGI (reference sequence). CDR3 length equals 14 residues. This CDR3 is CASSLGGRRTEAFF. CDR3 sequence (DNA): TGTGCCAGCAGTTTGGGGGGGCGCCGAACTGAAGCTTTCTTT.

The gene calls are TRBV7-2 and TRBJ2-5, with 7 bases lining up with TRBD2. The germline CDR1 and CDR2 sequences are SGHTA and FQGNSA. The CDR3 contains 11 residues. CDR3 in amino acids: CVGTKELSQYF. In DNA form, the CDR3 reads TGTGTGGGGACTAAAGAGTTGTCCCAGTACTTC. Full variable domain (outside the CDR3, taken from reference TRBV7-2 and TRBJ2-5): GAGVSQSPSNKVTEKGKDVELRCDPISGHTALYWYRQSLGQGLEFLIYFQGNSAPDKSGLPSDRFSAERTGGSVSTLTIQRTQQEDSAVYLCVGTKELSQYFGPGTRLLVL.

The chain employs TRBV5-1 and TRBJ2-5; a weak D match, TRBD1 (6 bases). The CDR3 has 14 residues. The V end was cut by 3 bases, the J end by 2 bases, with 11 bases between. Germline CDR1 SGHRS, CDR2 YFSETQ. The CDR3 region is CASSSQGIQETQYF. CDR3 DNA sequence: TGCGCCAGCAGCTCGCAGGGGATTCAAGAGACCCAGTACTTC.

V gene TRBV2 combines with J gene TRBJ1-1; D ambiguous. The germline V gene has CDR1 SNHLY and CDR2 FYNNEI. The CDR3 has 13 residues. The V end lost 1 base, the J end lost 3 bases, and 6 bases lay between the germline ends. CDR3: CASSEELDTEAFF. As DNA, the CDR3 is TGTGCCAGCAGTGAAGAATTGGACACTGAAGCTTTCTTT. Variable domain in full (rest from reference TRBV2 and TRBJ1-1): EPEVTQTPSHQVTQMGQEVILRCVPISNHLYFYWYRQILGQKVEFLVSFYNNEISEKSEIFDDQFSVERPDGSNFTLKIRSTKLEDSAMYFCASSEELDTEAFFGQGTRLTVV.

The chain uses TRBV15 and TRBJ2-5; no definite D call. CDR1 and CDR2 (germline): LNHNV, YYDKDF (reference sequence). CDR3 length equals 14 residues. Trimming removed 1 base from V and 2 bases from J, with 8 bases in between. CDR3 sequence: CATSRGPGQETQYF. The CDR3 DNA sequence: TGTGCCACCAGCAGAGGGCCTGGGCAAGAGACCCAGTACTTC.

The CDR3 nucleotides read TGTGCCAGCAGCCCTATGCTCAGGGGAGACTTCGAGCAGTACTTC. It is translated as CASSPMLRGDFEQYF. The chain combines TRBV27 with TRBJ2-7; D is possibly TRBD1 (6 bases). CDR3 size: 15 residues. The germline V gene encodes CDR1 MNHEY and CDR2 SMNVEV (reference sequence). Trimming stripped 6 bases from V and 6 bases from J, with 21 bases between.

The V and J genes are TRBV30 and TRBJ2-3, with 8 bases that match TRBD1. Germline V gene lookup returns CDR1 GTSNPN and CDR2 SVGIG (reference sequence). This CDR3 region has 13 residues. The V and J ends lost 3 bases and 5 bases, in that order; junction bases with no gene match: 4. This CDR3 reads CAWSAGGVDTQYF. Written as DNA, the CDR3 is TGTGCCTGGAGCGCAGGGGGCGTAGATACGCAGTATTTT.